The rows below give T cell receptor beta chains drawn from one sample of a study of beta chain features in type 1 diabetes. Clones were sequenced by immunoSEQ multiplex PCR, and TCRdb holds only the in-frame ones, with some missing. The sample contains around 300,000 clones, 7% to 9% of which appear only once. The sample comprised central memory CD4+ T cells from blood. Receptor source: a woman younger than 30 in good health. CDR3s include the opening cysteine and the closing phenylalanine or tryptophan. The D gene is left open where the match is weak. Clone size is stated in some rows and not others, as once, few, many or a class when expanded.

TRBJ2-1,few,TRBD1,TRBV5-1,TGCGCCAGCAGCTTCCGCTCCCTTGGACAGGGATACAATGAGCAGTTCTTC,CASSFRSLGQGYNEQFF
TRBJ2-4,few,-,TRBV5-8,TGTGCCAGCAGCTTGGGGGTAAACATTCAGTACTTC,CASSLGVNIQYF
TRBJ2-1,many,TRBD1,TRBV5-1,TGCGCCAGCAGCCTTATAGGACAGGGGGCAAACAATGAGCAGTTCTTC,CASSLIGQGANNEQFF
TRBJ2-2,many,-,TRBV9,TGTGCCAGCAGCGCACGCGACACCGCGAACACCGGGGAGCTGTTTTTT,CASSARDTANTGELFF
TRBJ2-4,few,-,TRBV2,TGTGCCAGCAGTGACCGCCGGGGAGCCAAAAACATTCAGTACTTC,CASSDRRGAKNIQYF
TRBJ1-4,many,TRBD1,TRBV5-5,TGTGCCAGCAGCCACCGAGGGGACAGGGTTGCGTCCGGTGAAAAACTGTTTTTT,CASSHRGDRVASGEKLFF
TRBJ1-6,few,TRBD1,TRBV4-3,TGCGCCAGCAGCAAACACGCCGGGACAGATAATTCACCCCTCCACTTT,CASSKHAGTDNSPLHF
TRBJ2-2,many,-,TRBV19,TGTGCCAGTAGTATCGGTCTGGGAATCACCGGGGAGCTGTTTTTT,CASSIGLGITGELFF
TRBJ2-5,-,-,TRBV7-9,TGTGCCAGCAGCCTCCAACAAGAGACCCAGTACTTC,CASSLQQETQYF
TRBJ2-1,-,-,TRBV2,TGTGCCAGCAGTGTAACTGAGCAGTTCTTC,CASSVTEQFF
TRBJ1-4,few,TRBD1,TRBV30,TGTGCCTGGAGTGCAGGACAGGGTCTAGAAAAACTGTTTTTT,CAWSAGQGLEKLFF
TRBJ1-2,few,TRBD1,TRBV9,TGTGCCAGCAGCGTAGACAGGGGGCCTTACTATGGCTACACCTTC,CASSVDRGPYYGYTF
TRBJ1-2,few,-,TRBV29-1,TGCAGCGTTGAGCTGTTTCAGGGCTACACCTTC,CSVELFQGYTF
TRBJ2-1,few,-,TRBV7-8,TGTGCCAGCAGCTTAGATGCCTTATACAATGAGCAGTTCTTC,CASSLDALYNEQFF
TRBJ1-2,-,-,TRBV6-5,TGTGCCAGCAGTACATACGGACGGACCCTCTATGGCTACACCTTC,CASSTYGRTLYGYTF
TRBJ2-7,-,-,TRBV2,TGTGCCAGCAGTGAACGAGACTACGAGCAGTACTTC,CASSERDYEQYF
TRBJ2-3,-,TRBD2,TRBV9,TGTGCCAGCAGCCCCCGAGCGGGGGGTAACGTAGATACGCAGTATTTT,CASSPRAGGNVDTQYF
TRBJ1-5,-,-,TRBV10-3,TGTGCCATCAGTGCGGAGAGCAATCAGCCCCAGCATTTT,CAISAESNQPQHF
TRBJ1-1,-,-,TRBV19,TGTGCCAGTAGACGACCCGGGACACCAGACGATGAAGCTTTCTTT,CASRRPGTPDDEAFF
TRBJ1-4,-,TRBD1,TRBV10-2,TGCGCCAGCAGGGCCGGGACAGCTAATGAAAAACTGTTTTTT,CASRAGTANEKLFF
TRBJ2-5,-,-,TRBV7-6,TGTGCCAGCGGGGCGGAGTGGGAAGAGACCCAGTACTTC,CASGAEWEETQYF
TRBJ1-1,-,-,TRBV5-1,TGCGCCAGCAGCTTGCAGGAGAACACTGAAGCTTTCTTT,CASSLQENTEAFF
TRBJ2-5,-,-,TRBV4-3,TGCGCCAGCAGCCAAGCCCCGCAAGAGACCCAGTACTTC,CASSQAPQETQYF
TRBJ2-1,few,-,TRBV18,TGTGCCAGCTCACCCCCCGGTAAGGGATCAAACAATGAGCAGTTCTTC,CASSPPGKGSNNEQFF
TRBJ2-2,many,TRBD2,TRBV9,TGTGCCAGCAGCCCCGTTAGCGGGGGTTACACCGGGGAGCTGTTTTTT,CASSPVSGGYTGELFF
TRBJ2-5,-,-,TRBV7-3,TGTGCCAGCAGCCCCTTTAGGGGGACGGGGGAGACCCAGTACTTC,CASSPFRGTGETQYF
TRBJ1-1,few,-,TRBV5-1,TGCGCCAGCAGCCTAGGGGTGGGGAACACTGAAGCTTTCTTT,CASSLGVGNTEAFF
TRBJ1-4,many,-,TRBV7-6,TGTGCCAGCAGCTTAGCGGCCGGCGCACCTAATGAAAAACTGTTTTTT,CASSLAAGAPNEKLFF
TRBJ1-6,-,-,TRBV7-3,TGTGCCAGCAGCCCAAACGGCAGGAATTCACCCCTCCACTTT,CASSPNGRNSPLHF
TRBJ2-3,-,-,TRBV5-1,TGCGCCAGCAGCTTTCTAGCAACAGATACGCAGTATTTT,CASSFLATDTQYF
TRBJ1-2,-,TRBD1,TRBV15,TGTGCCACCAGCAGAGATCTCGGACAGGGCTCTGGCTATGGCTACACCTTC,CATSRDLGQGSGYGYTF
TRBJ2-1,few,TRBD2,TRBV4-2,TGTGCCAGCAGCCAAGAAGAAAGGACTAGCGGAAACAATGAGCAGTTCTTC,CASSQEERTSGNNEQFF
TRBJ2-3,-,TRBD2,TRBV14,TGTGCCAGCAGCCCTAGCGGCACTAGCACAGATACGCAGTATTTT,CASSPSGTSTDTQYF
TRBJ1-4,few,-,TRBV4-1,TGCGCCAGCAGCCAAGATGGGGCAGTCTCCAATGAAAAACTGTTTTTT,CASSQDGAVSNEKLFF
TRBJ2-1,few,-,TRBV4-3,TGCGCCAGCAGCCTCCTGGGGGGAATCCCCTACAATGAGCAGTTCTTC,CASSLLGGIPYNEQFF
TRBJ2-7,few,TRBD1,TRBV6-5,TGTGCCAGAGGACTACGGACAGGGTACGAGCAGTACTTC,CARGLRTGYEQYF
TRBJ2-1,few,-,TRBV7-2,TGTGCCAGCAGCTGGGAAACCAGTGAGCAGTTCTTC,CASSWETSEQFF
TRBJ1-5,few,-,TRBV9,TGTGCCAGCAGCGTAGAGGGAAATAGCAATCAGCCCCAGCATTTT,CASSVEGNSNQPQHF
TRBJ2-3,-,-,TRBV4-3,TGCGCCAGCAGCCCCTACCGAGGCCATTCGGGCACAGATACGCAGTATTTT,CASSPYRGHSGTDTQYF
TRBJ1-5,-,-,TRBV30,TGTGCCTGGAGGGGTTACGGGCAGGGGAATCACACCCAGCATTTT,CAWRGYGQGNHTQHF
TRBJ2-3,-,-,TRBV13,TGTGCCAGCAGCCCGCCGGGAACCACAGATACGCAGTATTTT,CASSPPGTTDTQYF
TRBJ2-6,-,-,TRBV7-6,TGTGCCAGCAGCTTTACCGAATCTGGGGCCAACGTCCTGACTTTC,CASSFTESGANVLTF
TRBJ2-5,many,-,TRBV7-2,TGTGCCAGCAGCTTAGTTTTGAAGACCCAGTACTTC,CASSLVLKTQYF
TRBJ2-3,few,-,TRBV10-3,TGTGCCATCAAGGCAGGGGACATCACAGATACGCAGTATTTT,CAIKAGDITDTQYF
TRBJ2-7,-,TRBD2,TRBV2,TGTGCCAGCAGGCGCCTAGCGGGAGGGCCCTACGAGCAGTACTTC,CASRRLAGGPYEQYF
TRBJ1-6,-,-,TRBV21-1,TGTGCCAGCAGCAAAGTTAGGCGGACAGAGTATTCACCCCTCCACTTT,CASSKVRRTEYSPLHF
TRBJ1-1,many,-,TRBV11-2,TGTGCCAGCAGCTTAGGTTTGGGAACTGAAGCTTTCTTT,CASSLGLGTEAFF
TRBJ1-1,-,-,TRBV7-9,TGTGCCAGCAGCGTCGGAGGCACTGAAGCTTTCTTT,CASSVGGTEAFF
TRBJ1-3,-,-,TRBV30,TGTGCCTGGAGTGTGGGTGGCTCAAACACCATATATTTT,CAWSVGGSNTIYF
TRBJ2-1,-,TRBD1,TRBV6-5,TGTGCCAGCATGGGCAGGGGGCTCTACAATGAGCAGTTCTTC,CASMGRGLYNEQFF
TRBJ1-2,-,-,TRBV5-4,TGTGCCAGCAGCCCGGGTCCGACGGACATCTATGGCTACACCTTC,CASSPGPTDIYGYTF
TRBJ2-2,few,-,TRBV6-6,TGTGCCAGCAGTTCTCCCACCGGGGAGCTGTTTTTT,CASSSPTGELFF
TRBJ1-2,-,-,TRBV6-6,TGTGCCAGCAGCACCGCAGGATATGGCTACACCTTC,CASSTAGYGYTF
TRBJ2-7,few,-,TRBV7-2,TGTGCCAGCAGCTCAGGGCAGGGTTTCGCCTACGAGCAGTACTTC,CASSSGQGFAYEQYF
TRBJ1-6,many,-,TRBV7-8,TGTGCCAGCAGCTCCCGAGTGGTCAGAGACCTCCACTTT,CASSSRVVRDLHF
TRBJ2-7,few,TRBD1,TRBV23-1,TGCGCCAGCAGTCCGAGTGGGACAGGGTGTTGCGAGCAGTACTTC,CASSPSGTGCCEQYF
TRBJ1-2,few,-,TRBV27,TGTGCCAGCAGTTTATCTCGGGACGACTATGGCTACACCTTC,CASSLSRDDYGYTF
TRBJ2-2,once,-,TRBV7-9,TGTGCCAGCAGCCTGGAGGGTGGGACCGGGGAGCTGTTTTTT,CASSLEGGTGELFF
TRBJ2-2,few,-,TRBV25-1,TGTGCCAGCAGTGAACTAGTGGACACCGGGGAGCTGTTTTTT,CASSELVDTGELFF
TRBJ1-2,few,-,TRBV19,TGTGCCAGTAGTATTTCCGGTGAGAACTATGGCTACACCTTC,CASSISGENYGYTF